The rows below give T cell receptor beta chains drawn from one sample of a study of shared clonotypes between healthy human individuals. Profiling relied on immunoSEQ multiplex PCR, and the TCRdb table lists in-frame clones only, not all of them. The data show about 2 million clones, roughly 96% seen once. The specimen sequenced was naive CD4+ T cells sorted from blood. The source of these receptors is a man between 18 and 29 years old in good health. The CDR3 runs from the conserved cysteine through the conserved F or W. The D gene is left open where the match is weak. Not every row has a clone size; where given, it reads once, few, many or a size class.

CASSVESSGGYEQYF TGTGCCAGCAGCGTAGAGTCTAGCGGGGGCTACGAGCAGTACTTC . 15 TRBD2 TRBJ2-7 TRBV9
CASSLAGRDTNEKLFF TGTGCCAGCAGCTTAGCGGGTCGGGACACTAATGAAAAACTGTTTTTT . 16 . TRBJ1-4 TRBV7-9
CASSLAGVYNEQFF TGCGCCAGCAGCTTGGCAGGGGTCTACAATGAGCAGTTCTTC . 14 . TRBJ2-1 TRBV5-1
CASSGGGVLPGEKLFF TGTGCCAGCAGCGGGGGGGGCGTCCTACCGGGTGAAAAACTGTTTTTT . 16 . TRBJ1-4 TRBV5-4
CASPTTGGTEAFF TGTGCCAGCCCCACGACAGGGGGCACTGAAGCTTTCTTT . 13 TRBD1 TRBJ1-1 TRBV2
CASTDGTGGDEQYF TGTGCCAGCACCGACGGGACAGGGGGAGACGAGCAGTACTTC . 14 TRBD1 TRBJ2-7 TRBV6-5
CASSLSTGGYGYTF TGTGCCAGCTCACTTTCGACAGGGGGATATGGCTACACCTTC . 14 TRBD1 TRBJ1-2 TRBV18
CAWSNGRTEAFF TGTGCCTGGAGCAACGGACGGACTGAAGCTTTCTTT . 12 . TRBJ1-1 TRBV30
CASSSTQGARQFF TGCGCCAGCAGCTCTACACAGGGGGCTCGGCAGTTCTTC . 13 TRBD1 TRBJ2-1 TRBV10-1
CASGRRQTNTEAFF TGTGCCAGCGGGCGGCGACAGACCAACACTGAAGCTTTCTTT . 14 . TRBJ1-1 TRBV7-9
CASMSRDNYGYTF TGTGCCAGCATGTCTCGGGATAACTATGGCTACACCTTC . 13 . TRBJ1-2 TRBV2
CASSLGPGGPYNEQFF TGTGCCAGCAGTTTGGGGCCGGGGGGTCCCTACAATGAGCAGTTCTTC . 16 TRBD2 TRBJ2-1 TRBV27
CASSLLDRVNEQYF TGTGCCAGCAGCTTACTGGACAGGGTAAACGAGCAGTACTTC once 14 TRBD1 TRBJ2-7 TRBV7-8
CASSLEPAGTGGEQFF TGTGCCAGCAGCTTGGAGCCGGCCGGGACAGGAGGCGAGCAGTTCTTC . 16 TRBD1 TRBJ2-1 TRBV11-2
CAWSVQDRGLQFF TGTGCCTGGAGTGTACAGGACAGGGGGCTCCAGTTCTTC . 13 TRBD1 TRBJ2-1 TRBV30
CASSSAGTGNEKLFF TGCGCCAGCAGCTCCGCCGGGACAGGGAACGAAAAACTGTTTTTT . 15 TRBD1 TRBJ1-4 TRBV5-1
CASSTRGKGYTF TGTGCCAGCAGCACCAGGGGGAAAGGCTACACCTTC . 12 TRBD1 TRBJ1-2 TRBV2
CASSGPLQAGRGEQYF TGTGCCAGCAGTGGCCCCCTCCAGGCGGGCCGTGGAGAGCAGTACTTC . 16 . TRBJ2-7 TRBV2
CASIGTGGRETQYF TGTGCCAGCATCGGGACAGGGGGACGAGAGACCCAGTACTTC . 14 TRBD1 TRBJ2-5 TRBV6-6
CASSIMGSETQYF TGTGCCAGTAGTATAATGGGGTCGGAGACCCAGTACTTC . 13 . TRBJ2-5 TRBV19
CASSGGTAPPYEQYF TGTGCCAGCAGTGGCGGGACAGCTCCTCCCTACGAGCAGTACTTC . 15 . TRBJ2-7 TRBV6-1
CASSPPTAVGNQPQHF TGTGCCAGCTCACCACCGACAGCTGTTGGCAATCAGCCCCAGCATTTT once 16 . TRBJ1-5 TRBV18
CASSQERTGELFF TGTGCCAGCAGCCAAGAGCGCACCGGGGAGCTGTTTTTT once 13 . TRBJ2-2 TRBV14
CASSLEVAGANVLTF TGTGCCAGCAGCTTAGAAGTGGCTGGGGCCAACGTCCTGACTTTC . 15 . TRBJ2-6 TRBV7-2
CASSSGGGWYYGYTF TGTGCCAGCAGCAGCGGAGGGGGATGGTACTATGGCTACACCTTC . 15 . TRBJ1-2 TRBV5-4
CASSRGDSSADEQYF TGCGCCAGCAGCCGGGGGGACAGCTCTGCCGACGAGCAGTACTTC . 15 . TRBJ2-7 TRBV5-1
CASSYLGGTGNTIYF TGTGCCAGCAGTTACCTCGGGGGCACTGGAAACACCATATATTTT . 15 . TRBJ1-3 TRBV6-5
CAVRTGGQETQYF TGTGCCGTACGGACAGGGGGCCAAGAGACCCAGTACTTC . 13 TRBD1 TRBJ2-5 TRBV10-3
CASSDEAQAEAFF TGTGCCAGCAGTGACGAAGCCCAGGCTGAAGCTTTCTTT once 13 . TRBJ1-1 TRBV2
CASSQTWLAGVFGELFF TGTGCCAGCAGCCAAACGTGGCTAGCGGGGGTTTTCGGGGAGCTGTTTTTT . 17 TRBD2 TRBJ2-2 TRBV4-2
CASSYADSNQPQHF TGTGCCAGCAGTTACGCCGATAGCAATCAGCCCCAGCATTTT . 14 . TRBJ1-5 TRBV6-6
CAISDSLAKNIQYF TGTGCCATCAGTGATTCGCTAGCCAAAAACATTCAGTACTTC . 14 . TRBJ2-4 TRBV10-3
CASSLQGVQYF TGTGCCAGCAGCTTACAGGGTGTGCAGTACTTC . 11 . TRBJ2-7 TRBV11-2
CASSYHHTNAVGGYTF TGTGCCAGCAGTTACCACCATACGAACGCCGTGGGGGGCTACACCTTC . 16 . TRBJ1-2 TRBV6-5
CAWSVLAGGNTEAFF TGTGCCTGGAGTGTCCTGGCAGGGGGCAACACTGAAGCTTTCTTT . 15 TRBD1 TRBJ1-1 TRBV30
CASRAQGAVTEAFF TGCGCCAGCAGAGCACAGGGGGCAGTTACTGAAGCTTTCTTT . 14 TRBD1 TRBJ1-1 TRBV5-1
CASSIVGRGNQPQHF TGTGCCAGTAGTATAGTAGGGCGGGGGAATCAGCCCCAGCATTTT few 15 . TRBJ1-5 TRBV19
CATITGGQPQHF TGTGCCACCATTACTGGGGGTCAGCCCCAGCATTTT . 12 . TRBJ1-5 TRBV28
CASSEGSSTDTQYF TGCGCCAGCAGTGAGGGGAGTAGCACAGATACGCAGTATTTT . 14 . TRBJ2-3 TRBV10-1
CASRGNRGSTDTQYF TGTGCCAGCAGGGGGAACAGGGGTAGCACAGATACGCAGTATTTT . 15 TRBD1 TRBJ2-3 TRBV6-5
CASSPPGLAHEQYF TGTGCCAGCTCACCACCGGGACTAGCACACGAGCAGTACTTC once 14 TRBD2 TRBJ2-7 TRBV18
CASDGSGAGPPYEQYF TGTGCCAGCGACGGATCCGGGGCGGGCCCCCCCTACGAGCAGTACTTC . 16 . TRBJ2-7 TRBV7-9
CASRTKGRPTEAFF TGTGCCAGCAGGACGAAGGGAAGGCCCACTGAAGCTTTCTTT . 14 . TRBJ1-1 TRBV6-5
CASSRNRNTEAFF TGTGCCAGCAGCAGGAACAGGAACACTGAAGCTTTCTTT . 13 . TRBJ1-1 TRBV6-5
CASSLQGVDTQYF TGTGCCAGCAGCTTACAGGGCGTAGATACGCAGTATTTT . 13 . TRBJ2-3 TRBV11-3
CASSNRGTGTDTQYF TGCGCCAGCAGCAACCGTGGGACAGGGACAGATACGCAGTATTTT . 15 TRBD1 TRBJ2-3 TRBV5-1
CASSEPSGGDRGFTEAFF TGCGCCAGCAGTGAGCCCTCAGGGGGTGACCGAGGATTCACTGAAGCTTTCTTT . 18 TRBD1 TRBJ1-1 TRBV10-1
CASSFTGPRRNTEAFF TGTGCCAGCAGCTTTACGGGCCCGAGGAGGAACACTGAAGCTTTCTTT . 16 . TRBJ1-1 TRBV7-9
CASSFGTGGFSEAFF TGTGCCAGCAGCTTCGGGACAGGGGGCTTCTCCGAAGCTTTCTTT once 15 TRBD1 TRBJ1-1 TRBV7-9
CASSLGAGGPGELFF TGTGCCAGCAGCTTAGGCGCCGGGGGACCCGGGGAGCTGTTTTTT . 15 . TRBJ2-2 TRBV11-2
CASSPGVLVYEQYF TGTGCCAGCAGTCCCGGGGTACTGGTCTACGAGCAGTACTTC . 14 . TRBJ2-7 TRBV11-2
CASSERIISGNTIYF TGTGCCAGCAGTGAACGAATTATCTCTGGAAACACCATATATTTT . 15 . TRBJ1-3 TRBV2
CASSSETGTYEQYF TGTGCCAGCTCGTCGGAGACAGGGACCTACGAGCAGTACTTC once 14 TRBD1 TRBJ2-7 TRBV18
CASSSFGLATDTQYF TGTGCCAGCAGCTCGTTCGGACTAGCCACAGATACGCAGTATTTT . 15 TRBD2 TRBJ2-3 TRBV7-3
CAISESAGRLYEQYF TGTGCCATCAGTGAGTCCGCGGGACGGCTCTACGAGCAGTACTTC once 15 . TRBJ2-7 TRBV10-3